The TCR beta chain described here comes from a study of T cell repertoires in aging, cancer and after chemotherapy. CDR1 and CDR2 from the germline V gene are ENHRY and SYGVKD. This CDR3 has 12 amino acids. The ends were cut back, 6 bases at V and 2 bases at J, with 8 bases in the middle. Peripheral blood genomic DNA, not sorted cells or RNA, was the template. Rearranged V-D-J TRB sequences were amplified with a mixed TRB-A/B primer pool. Via MiXCR, TCRdb re-called the multiplex PCR reads, giving one row per CDR3 protein. The sample carries over 10,000 distinct CDR3 sequences, around 23% recorded once.

The rearrangement uses TRBV10-3 and TRBJ2-7, with D possibly TRBD1 on 5 matching bases. This TCR was recovered from a human donor in good health. Sequenced material: blood. In DNA, the CDR3 is TGTGCCATCAGAGCAGGGCCCTACGAGCAGTACTTC. This translates into CAIRAGPYEQYF.